This record concerns one T cell receptor beta chain sequence. Ten or more counts support this clonotype. The specificity of this receptor is unknown. The sample holds no much larger clone one base away, and base qualities are not on file. The sample originates from a study of T cell repertoires in cytomegalovirus infection (dated by TCRdb to about 2019). For the wider study: Because public TCR beta signatures pointed to carriage of CMV infection together with the matching HLA type, the HLA type of each donor mattered for the analysis.

Instrument used: Illumina HiSeq 1500. TCRdb itself trimmed the public reads at Q25 with fastp, ran MiXCR and retained productive beta chains. One record per CDR3 amino acid sequence lists the most common genes and DNA. In all, the sample holds around 130,000 distinct CDR3 sequences, and less than 9.5% of those were seen once. The ten most abundant clones make up 10% of the sample. On the study overall, not on this receptor specifically: In the ex vivo response, HLA-C-restricted CMV-specific TCR beta clonotypes were dominant, and in two of eight donors the single most frequent clonotype came from this HLA-C-restricted group. Cumulative frequency of public TCR beta family members discriminated carriers of CMV infection plus the relevant HLA type in this cohort and an independent roughly 340-donor cohort.

The clonotype was recovered from a human donor in good health (CMV status not recorded). Some clones in this sample may be carry-over from other donors' samples. Sequencing was done on a sample of PBMCs.

The bases are TGTGCCAGCAAATCCCCTACTGAAGCTTTCTTT. Protein translation: CASKSPTEAFF. The chain couples TRBV27 to TRBJ1-1; the D gene cannot be resolved reliably. CDR1 is given as MNHEY and CDR2 as SMNVEV, both from the germline V gene (reference sequence). The CDR3 measures 11 amino acids from cysteine to phenylalanine. Only CDR3 DNA remains: 33 bases, in frame from the first base. V was cut back by 7 bases and J by 5 bases, leaving a gap of 8 bases between them.